A single sample gave rise to the 5 T cell receptor beta chains below, sequenced in a study of T cells after yellow fever vaccination. TCRdb re-called the 5' RACE reads with MiXCR, one entry per CDR3 protein. The table records around 530,000 distinct CDR3 sequences, around 16% of them present only once. The material sequenced was PBMCs, taken 4 to 5 days after the first yellow fever vaccination. Every receptor here comes from a man younger than 35 who received the YFV17D yellow fever vaccine.

The chain uses TRBV7-2 and TRBJ2-3; 9 positions match TRBD1. Germline V gives CDR1 SGHTA, CDR2 FQGNSA. This CDR3 contains 16 residues. The V and J ends lost 4 bases and 5 bases, in that order; junction bases with no gene match: 10. CDR3 DNA sequence: TGTGCCAGCAGCTACCCGGGACAGGGAAAGGAAGATACGCAGTATTTT. Translating gives CASSYPGQGKEDTQYF.

This clonotype was observed a handful of times. V usage is TRBV5-1 and J usage is TRBJ2-1; D is tentatively TRBD1 or TRBD2 (5 bases each). The ends were cut back, 3 bases at V and 7 bases at J, with 20 bases in the middle. Germline lookup yields CDR1 SGHRS and CDR2 YFSETQ. The CDR3 is 16 residues long. The CDR3 DNA follows: TGCGCCAGCAGCTGGGACCAGCCCAACGGGGAGAATGAGCAGTTCTTC. Translation gives CASSWDQPNGENEQFF.

This clonotype was detected a few times. The chain employs TRBV4-1 and TRBJ1-1, with D tentatively TRBD1 (5 bases). V was trimmed by 3 bases and J by 0 bases, leaving 11 bases between them. CDR3 size: 15 residues. Germline V gene sequence: CDR1 MGHRA, CDR2 YSYEKL. The CDR3 spells CASSQRGSMNTEAFF. The CDR3, as DNA: TGCGCCAGCAGCCAGAGGGGTTCTATGAACACTGAAGCTTTCTTT.

This CDR3 is CASSPAEGIRSQETQYF. The CDR3, as DNA: TGTGCCAGCAGCCCCGCGGAGGGGATACGTAGCCAAGAGACCCAGTACTTC. The chain employs TRBV3-1 and TRBJ2-5; tentatively, D is TRBD2 (6 bases). The CDR3 spans 17 residues. CDR1 is LGHDT, CDR2 YNNKEL, per germline (reference sequence). Trimming removed 4 bases at V and 1 base at J, with 19 bases between.

This clonotype has a handful of counts. The chain recombines TRBV25-1 with TRBJ2-2, with D possibly TRBD2 on 6 matching bases. The length of the CDR3 is 14 residues. The V end lost 5 bases, the J end lost 3 bases, and 10 bases lay between the germline ends. Germline V gene lookup returns CDR1 MGHDK and CDR2 SYGVNS. The CDR3 here is CASSPGEDTGELFF. The DNA of the CDR3 is TGTGCCAGCAGTCCGGGGGAGGACACCGGGGAGCTGTTTTTT.